This entry concerns a single T cell receptor beta chain. Its antigen remains unknown. This sample is part of a study of beta chain features in type 1 diabetes. Broader study findings: In every one of the four CD4+ subsets, TCRB CDR3s were moderately but significantly shorter in Type 1 diabetes patients. Patients' naive, central memory and Treg TCRB repertoires seemed closer to one another than those of healthy donors.

Trimming shortened V by 5 bases and J by 2 bases, and 12 bases separated the two germline ends. The germline gives CDR1 SGHTA, CDR2 FQGNSA. This CDR3 spans 15 amino acids. The entirety of the isolated RNA underwent reverse transcription, so expressed TCRB transcripts were sequenced. This table comes from immunoSEQ multiplex PCR, and its TCRdb copy is limited to in-frame clones, with some not included. The table shows 140,000 or so clones, with about 9.2% occurring only once. The chain joins TRBV7-2 to TRBJ2-2; D not resolved. The receptor was isolated from a man younger than 30 in good health. Sequencing was performed on central memory CD4+ T cells from blood. The CDR3 DNA reads as TGTGCCAGCAGCCAAATTTTGGCAAACACCGGGGAGCTGTTTTTT. Its protein product is CASSQILANTGELFF.